Listed below are T cell receptor beta chains from one sample, sequenced in a study of prognosis after radiotherapy for stage I lung cancer. TCRdb called the multiplex PCR reads again in MiXCR, with one record for every CDR3 protein. The profile covers around 19,000 distinct CDR3 sequences, with 40% to 50% appearing a single time and around 40% taken by the ten largest. The specimen comprised PBMCs, sampled before or after stereotactic body radiation therapy (not recorded which). These receptor sequences come from a donor at least 50 years old with non-small cell lung cancer. Each CDR3 is given with its conserved first and last residue. The D gene is left open where the match is weak. Clone size appears in some rows only: once, few, many, or a class for an expanded clone.

>TRBV5-1|TRBJ2-7|NA|many
CASNLDSLSSYEQYF
TGCGCCAGCAACCTCGACAGCCTTAGCTCCTACGAGCAGTACTTC
>TRBV15|TRBJ1-6|NA|many
CATSKGHQTSSPLHF
TGTGCCACCAGCAAGGGACATCAGACGAGTTCACCCCTCCACTTT
>TRBV20-1|TRBJ1-6|NA|NA
CSVGGRTNSPLHF
TGCAGTGTGGGCGGACGAACCAATTCACCCCTCCACTTT
>TRBV5-1|TRBJ2-7|NA|NA
CASSISWGFYEQYF
TGCGCCAGCAGCATCAGTTGGGGTTTCTACGAGCAGTACTTC
>TRBV20-1|TRBJ2-3|TRBD1|medium-sized
CSARDGTGGTDTQYF
TGCAGTGCTAGAGATGGGACAGGGGGCACAGATACGCAGTATTTT
>TRBV28|TRBJ1-2|NA|many
CASTPSGWGLAKANYGYTF
TGTGCCAGCACCCCCAGCGGGTGGGGGCTTGCTAAAGCTAACTATGGCTACACCTTC
>TRBV6-1|TRBJ2-1|NA|NA
CASSHIRVPGYNEQFF
TGTGCCAGCAGTCACATCAGGGTCCCCGGTTACAATGAGCAGTTCTTC
>TRBV2|TRBJ2-7|TRBD1|NA
CASSEDGQGPYEQYF
TGTGCCAGCAGTGAAGATGGACAGGGCCCCTACGAGCAGTACTTC
>TRBV20-1|TRBJ2-7|TRBD1|NA
CSASHKGAWEQYF
TGCAGTGCTTCTCATAAGGGGGCGTGGGAGCAGTACTTC
>TRBV15|TRBJ2-1|NA|many
CATSRGESYNEQFF
TGTGCCACCAGCAGAGGGGAGTCCTACAATGAGCAGTTCTTC
>TRBV6-2/TRBV6-3|TRBJ2-3|NA|NA
CASRPGPSWGKDTQYF
TGTGCCAGCAGACCTGGGCCCTCTTGGGGAAAAGATACGCAGTATTTT
>TRBV19|TRBJ1-4|TRBD1|many
CASRRRQGSEKLFF
TGTGCCAGTAGGAGAAGACAGGGCAGTGAAAAACTGTTTTTT
>TRBV11-2|TRBJ1-2|NA|once
CASSLDHGGVGLHPTF
TGTGCCAGCAGCTTAGATCACGGAGGGGTCGGGCTCCATCCCACCTTC
>TRBV20-1|TRBJ1-5|TRBD1|many
CSATQGQGSNQPQHF
TGCAGTGCTACACAAGGACAGGGCTCGAATCAGCCCCAGCATTTT
>TRBV7-9|TRBJ2-1|TRBD2|once
CASSALAGVYNEQFF
TGTGCCAGCAGCGCGTTAGCGGGAGTTTACAATGAGCAGTTCTTC
>TRBV27|TRBJ2-1|NA|NA
CAAAGPHEQFF
TGTGCGGCAGCAGGGCCCCATGAGCAGTTCTTC
>TRBV12-3/TRBV12-4|TRBJ2-7|NA|few
CASSRSSYEQYF
TGTGCCAGCAGTCGGAGCTCCTACGAGCAGTACTTC
>TRBV28|TRBJ2-2|NA|NA
CARRQSAGELFF
TGTGCCAGAAGACAGTCCGCAGGGGAGCTGTTTTTT
>TRBV6-5|TRBJ2-1|TRBD2|many
CASSYSGLAGLYNEQFF
TGTGCCAGCAGTTACTCGGGGCTAGCGGGACTGTACAATGAGCAGTTCTTC
>TRBV6-2/TRBV6-3|TRBJ1-6|NA|NA
CATLRDINSPLHF
TGTGCCACCCTCCGGGACATTAATTCACCCCTCCACTTT